This is a list of T cell receptor beta chains from one sample in a study of human T cells and chemical hapten exposure. TCRdb re-derived calls from the RACE reads in MiXCR, one entry per CDR3 protein. The data contain 65,000 to 95,000 distinct CDR3 sequences, 6.5% to 8.5% of them singletons. The sample was whole blood, taken in connection with sensitization to the hapten diphenylcyclopropenone (DPC). The receptors were gathered from a woman in her 30s with alopecia areata. Some clones in this sample may be carry-over from other donors' samples. The CDR3 runs from the conserved cysteine through the conserved F or W. Each record gives: clone size, J gene, D gene, V gene, CDR3 protein, CDR3 DNA. A D gene is named only where the DNA matches it firmly. Size values are once, few and many counts, or a class for expanded clones, and some rows have none.

>many|TRBJ2-1|TRBD2|TRBV3-1
CASSQVPAGGDNEQFF
TGTGCCAGCAGCCAAGTCCCAGCGGGGGGGGACAATGAGCAGTTCTTC
>.|TRBJ1-5|.|TRBV12-3/TRBV12-4
CASRSGTNGNQPQHF
TGTGCCAGCCGCTCGGGGACGAATGGGAATCAGCCCCAGCATTTT
>.|TRBJ2-7|.|TRBV10-3
CAIRGRPDGEEQYF
TGTGCCATCAGAGGCAGGCCCGACGGTGAGGAGCAGTACTTC
>few|TRBJ2-1|.|TRBV11-2
CASSLVPGDGVGFF
TGTGCCAGCAGCTTAGTACCTGGGGACGGCGTGGGGTTCTTC
>few|TRBJ1-5|.|TRBV4-1
CASSQDQVAPQPQHF
TGCGCCAGCAGCCAAGATCAGGTGGCCCCGCAGCCCCAGCATTTT
>many|TRBJ2-3|.|TRBV7-2
CASTALIGDTQYF
TGTGCCAGCACCGCTCTGATTGGAGATACGCAGTATTTT
>many|TRBJ2-3|.|TRBV7-8
CASSLGGSRTDTQYF
TGTGCCAGCAGCTTAGGCGGGTCCCGCACAGATACGCAGTATTTT
>many|TRBJ2-3|TRBD1|TRBV20-1
CSARDQGAPSTDTQYF
TGCAGTGCTAGAGATCAGGGGGCCCCTAGCACAGATACGCAGTATTTT
>many|TRBJ2-5|.|TRBV18
CASSPPGFEETQYF
TGTGCCAGCTCACCACCAGGTTTTGAGGAGACCCAGTACTTC
>many|TRBJ2-6|.|TRBV12-3/TRBV12-4
CASRLRGSGANVLTF
TGTGCCAGCAGACTTAGGGGGTCTGGGGCCAACGTCCTGACTTTC
>.|TRBJ2-1|TRBD2|TRBV7-3
CASSLLGGGVRGEQFF
TGTGCCAGCAGCTTACTTGGCGGGGGGGTACGTGGTGAGCAGTTCTTC
>many|TRBJ1-1|TRBD1|TRBV25-1
CASSNGQGTEAFF
TGTGCCAGCAGTAATGGACAGGGGACTGAAGCTTTCTTT
>.|TRBJ1-4|.|TRBV12-3/TRBV12-4
CASSLRQSNEKLFF
TGTGCCAGCAGTTTAAGGCAGAGCAATGAAAAACTGTTTTTT
>many|TRBJ2-5|TRBD2|TRBV7-2
CASSLAVASGQETQYF
TGTGCCAGCAGCTTAGCGGTGGCTAGCGGGCAAGAGACCCAGTACTTC
>many|TRBJ2-2|TRBD1|TRBV25-1
CASSADRGFLGELFF
TGTGCCAGCAGTGCTGACAGGGGGTTCCTCGGGGAGCTGTTTTTT
>.|TRBJ1-3|.|TRBV6-6
CASSYVRGFRNTIYF
TGTGCCAGCAGTTACGTGCGGGGATTCAGAAACACCATATATTTT
>few|TRBJ2-3|TRBD2|TRBV3-1
CASSPAGLSTDTQYF
TGTGCCAGCAGCCCAGCGGGGCTTAGCACAGATACGCAGTATTTT
>.|TRBJ1-2|.|TRBV5-1
CASSLGDRNYGYTF
TGCGCCAGCAGCTTGGGTGACCGAAACTATGGCTACACCTTC
>few|TRBJ1-1|.|TRBV6-4
CASSEGSEAFF
TGTGCCAGCAGTGAGGGCTCTGAAGCTTTCTTT
>.|TRBJ1-5|.|TRBV7-2
CASSLGPASNQPQHF
TGTGCCAGCAGCTTGGGGCCAGCTAGCAATCAGCCCCAGCATTTT
>many|TRBJ1-2|.|TRBV18
CASSPPSLTANYGYTF
TGTGCCAGCTCACCACCGTCCCTTACAGCTAACTATGGCTACACCTTC
>many|TRBJ1-4|TRBD1|TRBV7-2
CASSVQGARGEKLFF
TGTGCCAGCAGCGTACAGGGGGCGAGAGGCGAAAAACTGTTTTTT
>few|TRBJ2-7|.|TRBV6-1
CASSDRARDGQYF
TGTGCCAGCAGTGACAGGGCCCGGGACGGGCAGTACTTC
>many|TRBJ1-2|.|TRBV20-1
CSASGDPTKTYGYTF
TGCAGTGCTAGTGGGGACCCGACCAAAACTTATGGCTACACCTTC
>many|TRBJ2-5|.|TRBV12-3/TRBV12-4
CASSPFRNSMGETQYF
TGTGCCAGCAGCCCCTTTCGCAACTCAATGGGGGAGACCCAGTACTTC
>.|TRBJ1-6|TRBD1|TRBV12-5
CASGLGQGDNSPLHF
TGTGCTAGTGGTTTGGGGCAGGGGGACAATTCACCCCTCCACTTT
>.|TRBJ2-1|.|TRBV29-1
CSVEWGPTRTEHF
TGCAGCGTTGAGTGGGGACCGACAAGGACGGAACACTTC
>.|TRBJ1-6|.|TRBV20-1
CSADTGTDNSPLHF
TGCAGTGCTGATACCGGGACCGATAATTCACCCCTCCACTTT
>many|TRBJ2-5|.|TRBV10-3
CAISEAETQYF
TGTGCCATCAGTGAGGCCGAGACCCAGTACTTC
>many|TRBJ2-1|.|TRBV20-1
CSARDVRGKTYNEQFF
TGCAGTGCTAGAGATGTGAGGGGGAAAACGTACAATGAGCAGTTCTTC
>many|TRBJ2-3|.|TRBV27
CASSLGTQISTDTQYF
TGTGCCAGCAGTTTAGGGACCCAGATCAGCACAGATACGCAGTATTTT
>.|TRBJ2-1|.|TRBV12-3/TRBV12-4
CASSSTRAEGQDEQFF
TGTGCCAGCAGCTCCACCCGGGCCGAAGGTCAGGATGAGCAGTTCTTC
>few|TRBJ1-1|.|TRBV3-1
CASSQMDGTEAFF
TGTGCCAGCAGCCAGATGGACGGGACTGAAGCTTTCTTT
>.|TRBJ2-2|TRBD1|TRBV7-9
CASSASRDRGPNGELFF
TGTGCCAGCAGCGCCTCCCGGGACAGGGGGCCCAACGGGGAGCTGTTTTTT
>many|TRBJ1-6|.|TRBV20-1
CSARPGELSSPLHF
TGCAGTGCTAGACCAGGGGAGCTTAGTTCACCCCTCCACTTT
>many|TRBJ1-1|.|TRBV7-9
CASRPPGYTEAFF
TGTGCCAGCAGACCCCCGGGGTACACTGAAGCTTTCTTT
>many|TRBJ2-4|.|TRBV18
CASSVVAKNIQYF
TGTGCCAGCTCAGTCGTAGCCAAAAACATTCAGTACTTC
>many|TRBJ2-3|.|TRBV12-3/TRBV12-4
CASSFDSSTDTQYF
TGTGCCAGCAGTTTTGACAGTAGCACAGATACGCAGTATTTT
>many|TRBJ2-3|.|TRBV7-9
CASSRGLSTDTQYF
TGTGCCAGCAGCCGGGGACTGAGCACAGATACGCAGTATTTT
>many|TRBJ1-2|.|TRBV12-3/TRBV12-4
CASSLRGRARLGYTF
TGTGCCAGCAGTTTAAGGGGGAGGGCACGATTAGGCTACACCTTC
>many|TRBJ1-5|TRBD1|TRBV29-1
CSVAGQNSNQPQHF
TGCAGCGTTGCGGGACAGAATAGCAATCAGCCCCAGCATTTT
>many|TRBJ2-1|TRBD1|TRBV2
CASSGGQGVTEQFF
TGTGCCAGCAGTGGGGGACAGGGAGTCACTGAGCAGTTCTTC
>many|TRBJ2-4|TRBD1|TRBV3-1
CASSQDQGAWYIQYF
TGTGCCAGTAGCCAAGATCAGGGGGCCTGGTACATTCAGTACTTC
>many|TRBJ1-6|.|TRBV6-5
CASSQGRSNSPLHF
TGTGCCAGCAGCCAGGGACGTTCAAATTCACCCCTCCACTTT
>.|TRBJ2-6|.|TRBV27
CASSLWASGANVLTF
TGTGCCAGCAGTTTGTGGGCTTCTGGGGCCAACGTCCTGACTTTC
>many|TRBJ2-3|.|TRBV2
CASGEQGFRTDTQYF
TGTGCCAGCGGAGAACAGGGATTCCGCACAGATACGCAGTATTTT
>.|TRBJ2-1|.|TRBV7-3
CASSLTGYDEQFF
TGTGCCAGCAGCTTAACTGGTTACGATGAGCAGTTCTTC
>many|TRBJ2-1|TRBD2|TRBV12-3/TRBV12-4
CASSFLLANNEQFF
TGTGCCAGCAGTTTTTTACTAGCGAACAATGAGCAGTTCTTC
>many|TRBJ1-1|.|TRBV10-3
CAISEGLVGTEAFF
TGTGCCATCAGTGAGGGGTTAGTGGGGACTGAAGCTTTCTTT
>many|TRBJ1-1|.|TRBV20-1
CSARSSTKGGTEAFF
TGCAGTGCTAGAAGTTCAACCAAGGGGGGCACTGAAGCTTTCTTT
>few|TRBJ1-5|TRBD1|TRBV20-1
CSAGTGDQPQHF
TGCAGTGCTGGAACAGGGGATCAGCCCCAGCATTTT
>.|TRBJ1-3|TRBD1|TRBV12-3/TRBV12-4
CASSTTGGARNTIYF
TGTGCCAGCAGTACTACAGGGGGCGCGAGAAACACCATATATTTT
>few|TRBJ2-1|TRBD2|TRBV3-1
CASSLLAGENNEQFF
TGTGCCAGCAGCCTACTAGCGGGGGAAAACAATGAGCAGTTCTTC